The rows below give T cell receptor beta chains drawn from one sample of a study of blood T cell repertoires in COVID-19. Sequenced by immunoSEQ multiplex PCR; TCRdb stores in-frame clones only, minus some. The table has 170,000 or so clones, almost 80% seen once. Sequencing input: peripheral blood. The receptors derive from a woman aged 65 to 85 with acute or convalescent COVID-19. CDR3s include the opening cysteine and the closing phenylalanine or tryptophan. D genes are given only for firm matches. Where a row states a size, it is once, few, many or the class of an expanded clone; other rows omit it.

j_call | clone_size | v_call | d_call | cdr3_nt | cdr3_aa
TRBJ1-5 | - | TRBV10-2 | - | TGCGCCAGCGGCCCCCAGGGATTGCAGCCCCAGCATTTT | CASGPQGLQPQHF
TRBJ2-5 | few | TRBV18 | - | TGTGCCAGCTCACTAGACTTTCAAGAGACCCAGTACTTC | CASSLDFQETQYF
TRBJ2-1 | - | TRBV6-1 | TRBD2 | TGTGCCAGCAGTGAAGGGACTAGCGGGAGGGCTGGGAATGAGCAGTTCTTC | CASSEGTSGRAGNEQFF
TRBJ2-1 | - | TRBV5-1 | - | TGCGCCAGCAGCCCGGGAAACGACGGGAAGTTCTTC | CASSPGNDGKFF
TRBJ2-7 | - | TRBV5-1 | - | TGCGCCAGCAGCTTGCAACCAGGGGCAGGAGCCTACGAGCAGTACTTC | CASSLQPGAGAYEQYF
TRBJ2-7 | - | TRBV7-7 | - | TGTGCCAGCAGCTTAGGCCTACAGGGCTACGAGCAGTACTTC | CASSLGLQGYEQYF
TRBJ1-4 | - | TRBV18 | TRBD1 | TGTGCCAGCTCTCCCTCCGGACAGGGGAATGAAAAACTGTTTTTT | CASSPSGQGNEKLFF
TRBJ2-7 | - | TRBV5-1 | - | TGCGCCAGCAGCTTGACTAGCTCCTACGAGCAGTACTTC | CASSLTSSYEQYF
TRBJ2-1 | - | TRBV24-1 | - | TGTGCCACCAGTGATATTCGCAGTGAGCAGTTCTTC | CATSDIRSEQFF
TRBJ2-2 | - | TRBV7-3 | - | TGTGCCAGCACACGGGGGAGCGGGGAGCTGTTTTTT | CASTRGSGELFF